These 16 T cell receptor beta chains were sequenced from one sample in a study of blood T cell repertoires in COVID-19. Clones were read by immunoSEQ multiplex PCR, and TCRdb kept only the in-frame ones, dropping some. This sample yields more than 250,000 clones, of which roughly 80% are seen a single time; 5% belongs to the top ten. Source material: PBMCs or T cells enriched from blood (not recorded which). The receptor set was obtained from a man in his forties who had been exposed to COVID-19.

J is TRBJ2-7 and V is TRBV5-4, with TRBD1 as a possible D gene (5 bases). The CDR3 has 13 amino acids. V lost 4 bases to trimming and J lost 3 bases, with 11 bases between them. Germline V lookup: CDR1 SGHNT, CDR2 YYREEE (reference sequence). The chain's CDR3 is CASSTTQGYEQYF. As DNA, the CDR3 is TGTGCCAGCAGCACGACCCAGGGCTACGAGCAGTACTTC.

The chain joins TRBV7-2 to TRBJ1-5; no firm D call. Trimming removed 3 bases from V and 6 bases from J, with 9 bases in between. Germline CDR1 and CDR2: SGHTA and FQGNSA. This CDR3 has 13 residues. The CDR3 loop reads CASSFNEGQPQHF. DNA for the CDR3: TGTGCCAGCAGCTTCAACGAGGGTCAGCCCCAGCATTTT.

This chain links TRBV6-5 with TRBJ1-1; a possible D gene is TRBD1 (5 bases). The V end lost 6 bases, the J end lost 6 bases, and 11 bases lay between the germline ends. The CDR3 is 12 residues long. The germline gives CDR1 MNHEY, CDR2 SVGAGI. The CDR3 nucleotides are TGTGCCAGCAGGGGACTCCTCGCTGAAGCTTTCTTT. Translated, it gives CASRGLLAEAFF.

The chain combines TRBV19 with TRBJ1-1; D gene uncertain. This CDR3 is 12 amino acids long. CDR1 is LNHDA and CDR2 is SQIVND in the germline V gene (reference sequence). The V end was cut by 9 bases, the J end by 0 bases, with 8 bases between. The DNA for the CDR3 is TGTGCCAGCTCACAGCTGAACACTGAAGCTTTCTTT. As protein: CASSQLNTEAFF.

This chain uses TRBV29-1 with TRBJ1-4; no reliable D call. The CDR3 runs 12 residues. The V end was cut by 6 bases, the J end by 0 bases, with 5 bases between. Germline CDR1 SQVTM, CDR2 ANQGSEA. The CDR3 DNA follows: TGCAGCGTACGGGCAACTAATGAAAAACTGTTTTTT. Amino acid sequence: CSVRATNEKLFF.

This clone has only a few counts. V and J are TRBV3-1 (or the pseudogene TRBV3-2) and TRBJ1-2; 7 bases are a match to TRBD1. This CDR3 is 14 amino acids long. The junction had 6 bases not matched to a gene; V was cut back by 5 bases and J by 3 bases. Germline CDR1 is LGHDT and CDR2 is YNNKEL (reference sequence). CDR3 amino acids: CASSDDRAHYGYTF. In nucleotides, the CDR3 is TGTGCCAGCAGCGACGACAGGGCGCACTATGGCTACACCTTC.

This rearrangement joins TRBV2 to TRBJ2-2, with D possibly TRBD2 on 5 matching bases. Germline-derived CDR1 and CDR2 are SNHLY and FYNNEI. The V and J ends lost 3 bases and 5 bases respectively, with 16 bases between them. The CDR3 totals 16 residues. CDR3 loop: CASSDRGRWTTGELFF. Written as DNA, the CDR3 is TGTGCCAGCAGTGATCGAGGGAGATGGACTACCGGGGAGCTGTTTTTT. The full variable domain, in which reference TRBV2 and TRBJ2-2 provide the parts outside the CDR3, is EPEVTQTPSHQVTQMGQEVILRCVPISNHLYFYWYRQILGQKVEFLVSFYNNEISEKSEIFDDQFSVERPDGSNFTLKIRSTKLEDSAMYFCASSDRGRWTTGELFFGEGSRLTVL.

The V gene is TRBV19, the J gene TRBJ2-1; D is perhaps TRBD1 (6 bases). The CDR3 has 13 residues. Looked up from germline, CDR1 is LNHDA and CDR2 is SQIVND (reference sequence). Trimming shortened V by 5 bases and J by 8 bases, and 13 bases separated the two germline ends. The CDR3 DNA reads TGTGCCAGTAGTGGTCTTGGGGGCGATGAGCAGTTCTTC. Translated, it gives CASSGLGGDEQFF.

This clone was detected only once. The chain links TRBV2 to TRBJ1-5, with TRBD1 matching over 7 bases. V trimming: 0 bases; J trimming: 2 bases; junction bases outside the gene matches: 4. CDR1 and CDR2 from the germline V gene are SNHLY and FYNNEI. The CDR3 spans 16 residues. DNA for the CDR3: TGTGCCAGCAGTGAAGCGTTTCAGGGGGGCAATCAGCCCCAGCATTTT. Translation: CASSEAFQGGNQPQHF.

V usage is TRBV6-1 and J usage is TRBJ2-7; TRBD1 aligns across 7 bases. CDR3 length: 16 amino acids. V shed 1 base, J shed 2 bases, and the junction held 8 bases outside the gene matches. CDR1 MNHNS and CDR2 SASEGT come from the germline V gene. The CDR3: CASSEVVTGLAYEQYF. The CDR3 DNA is TGTGCCAGCAGTGAAGTAGTGACAGGGCTTGCCTACGAGCAGTACTTC.

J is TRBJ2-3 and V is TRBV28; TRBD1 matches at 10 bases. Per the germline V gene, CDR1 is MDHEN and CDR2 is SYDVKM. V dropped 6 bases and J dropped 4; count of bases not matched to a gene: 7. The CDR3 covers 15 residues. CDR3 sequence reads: CASSPSGTGADTQYF. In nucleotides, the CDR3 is TGTGCCAGCAGCCCTTCCGGGACAGGGGCAGATACGCAGTATTTT.

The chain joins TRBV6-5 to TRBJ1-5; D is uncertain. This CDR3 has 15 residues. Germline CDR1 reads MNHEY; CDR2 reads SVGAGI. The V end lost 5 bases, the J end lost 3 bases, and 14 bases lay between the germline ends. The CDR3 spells CASSIDTLNNQPQHF. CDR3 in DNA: TGTGCCAGCAGTATTGACACCCTTAACAATCAGCCCCAGCATTTT.

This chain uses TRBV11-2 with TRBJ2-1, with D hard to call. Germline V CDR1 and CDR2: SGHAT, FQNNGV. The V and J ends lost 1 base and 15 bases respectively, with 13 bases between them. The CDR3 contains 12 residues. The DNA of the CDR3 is TGTGCCAGCAGCTTAGCTGGGCGTAGGCTGTTCTTC. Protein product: CASSLAGRRLFF. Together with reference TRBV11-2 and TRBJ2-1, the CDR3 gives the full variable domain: EAGVAQSPRYKIIEKRQSVAFWCNPISGHATLYWYQQILGQGPKLLIQFQNNGVVDDSQLPKDRFSAERLKGVDSTLKIQPAKLEDSAVYLCASSLAGRRLFFGPGTRLTVL.

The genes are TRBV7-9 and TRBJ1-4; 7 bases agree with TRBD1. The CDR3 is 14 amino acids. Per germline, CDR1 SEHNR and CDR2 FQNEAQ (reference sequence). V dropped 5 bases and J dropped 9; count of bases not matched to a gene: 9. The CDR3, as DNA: TGTGCCAGCAGCCCCGACAGGGACGAAAAAAAACTGTTTTTT. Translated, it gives CASSPDRDEKKLFF.

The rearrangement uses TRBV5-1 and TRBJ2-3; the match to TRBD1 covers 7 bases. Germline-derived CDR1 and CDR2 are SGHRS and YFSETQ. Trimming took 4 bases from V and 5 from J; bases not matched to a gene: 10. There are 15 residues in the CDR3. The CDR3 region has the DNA TGCGCCAGCAGCCCTCCCGGGACAGATTTAGATACGCAGTATTTT. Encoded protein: CASSPPGTDLDTQYF.

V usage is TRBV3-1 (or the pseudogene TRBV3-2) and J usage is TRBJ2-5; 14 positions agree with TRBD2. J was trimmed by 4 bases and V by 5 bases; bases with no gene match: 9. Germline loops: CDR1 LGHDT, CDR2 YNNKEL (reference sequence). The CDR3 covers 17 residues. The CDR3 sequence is CASSKGTSGSISETQYF. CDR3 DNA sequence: TGTGCCAGCAGCAAGGGGACTAGCGGGAGTATCTCAGAGACCCAGTACTTC.